What follows are 5 T cell receptor beta chains derived from one specimen sequenced in a study of CD8+CD57+ T cells in acquired aplastic anemia. TCR beta VDJ combinations and CDR3 sequences were profiled from genomic DNA. TCRdb independently ran MiXCR on the reads; one entry per CDR3 protein. The data contain approximately 32,000 distinct CDR3 sequences, around 76% of them singletons. The sequencing input was sorted CD4+, CD8+, or CD8+CD57+ T cells (not recorded which) from PBMCs. Receptor source: a human donor in good health, serving as a control.

This clonotype qualifies as medium-sized. The chain is built from TRBV7-6 and TRBJ1-3; 8 bases map to TRBD1. The CDR3 extends over 15 amino acids. V lost 5 bases, J lost 4 bases, and 7 bases stayed unmatched. Germline V CDR1 and CDR2: SGHVS, FNYEAQ. The chain's CDR3 is CASSPRGREGNTIYF. The CDR3 nucleotides are TGTGCCAGCAGCCCCAGGGGGCGCGAAGGAAACACCATATATTTT. Full variable domain (remainder filled in from reference TRBV7-6 and TRBJ1-3): GAGVSQSPRYKVTKRGQDVALRCDPISGHVSLYWYRQALGQGPEFLTYFNYEAQQDKSGLPNDRFSAERPEGSISTLTIQRTEQRDSAMYRCASSPRGREGNTIYFGEGSWLTVV.

The chain uses TRBV2 and TRBJ1-1; TRBD1 is a possible D gene (6 bases). Trimming took 6 bases from V and 11 from J, leaving 13 bases between them. Germline loops: CDR1 SNHLY, CDR2 FYNNEI. There are 11 residues in the CDR3. The CDR3 nucleotides are TGTGCCAGCAGCACAGGGCTCGAGGCTTTCTTT. It encodes CASSTGLEAFF.

In DNA form, the CDR3 reads TGTGCCAGCAGCTTGGGGCCCAGCCAAGAGACCCAGTACTTC. Protein sequence: CASSLGPSQETQYF. The gene calls are TRBV5-4 and TRBJ2-5; no clear D gene. With 0 bases removed from V and 1 base from J, the gap between germline ends came to 7 bases. Germline V lookup: CDR1 SGHNT, CDR2 YYREEE (reference sequence). This CDR3 has 14 amino acids.

Comments on this clonotype: The junction departs from germline at one end; a sequencing error may be responsible. The CDR3 protein is CATSDSGQGAHEQFF. CDR3 DNA sequence: TGTGCCACCAGTGATTCGGGACAGGGGGCGCATGAGCAGTTCTTC. The chain couples TRBV2 to TRBJ2-1; the match to TRBD1 covers 12 bases. Germline assignment: CDR1 SNHLY and CDR2 FYNNEI. The CDR3 contains 15 residues.

The genes are TRBV4-3 and TRBJ1-5, with no clear D. V dropped 0 bases and J dropped 5 bases, with 11 bases sitting between them. Germline V gene lookup returns CDR1 LGHNA and CDR2 YSLEER. The CDR3 extends over 15 amino acids. The CDR3 DNA follows: TGCGCCAGCAGCCAAGATCTTCGGGCGTATCAGCCCCAGCATTTT. It specifies CASSQDLRAYQPQHF.